This TCR beta chain comes out of a study of response to subunit inactivated influenza vaccine. V trimming: 0 bases; J trimming: 0 bases; junction bases outside the gene matches: 2. The germline gives CDR1 SEHNR, CDR2 FQNEAQ (reference sequence). CDR3 length equals 16 residues. Study-level findings and limits: Authors suggested each seasonal influenza vaccination recruits few new T cells.

MiXCR, run by TCRdb on the RT-PCR reads, gives a single entry per CDR3 protein. Of approximately 230,000 distinct CDR3 sequences in the sample, roughly an eighth are singletons; the top ten hold more than 7%. This clonotype came up a few times. No antigen is known for it. Source: non-naive T cells sorted from PBMCs, taken 14 to 15 days before vaccination. The V call is TRBV7-9, the J call TRBJ1-5, with 7 bases aligning to TRBD1. The source of this sequence is a man aged 50-60 years who received an inactivated influenza vaccine. Here the CDR3 DNA reads TGTGCCAGCAGCTTAGCGGGACAGTATAGCAATCAGCCCCAGCATTTT. Protein: CASSLAGQYSNQPQHF. The complete variable domain, with remaining parts taken from reference TRBV7-9 and TRBJ1-5, reads DTGVSQNPRHKITKRGQNVTFRCDPISEHNRLYWYRQTLGQGPEFLTYFQNEAQLEKSRLLSDRFSAERPKGSFSTLEIQRTEQGDSAMYLCASSLAGQYSNQPQHFGDGTRLSIL.